The 26 T cell receptor beta chains listed next were all sequenced from one sample in a study of yellow fever vaccine responses in identical twins. TCRdb recomputed calls from the RT-PCR reads with MiXCR, one row per CDR3 protein. In the table there are approximately 9,700 distinct CDR3 sequences, over 65% of which are singletons. This sample comprised T cells from blood (PBMCs), unsorted or a sorted subset (not recorded which), obtained before or after yellow fever vaccination (not recorded which). The receptors shown here come from a young woman who received the yellow fever vaccine.

This chain joins TRBV21-1 and TRBJ1-1; the table's D call, TRBD1, has no DNA check behind it. TRBV21-1 is a known pseudogene. The CDR3 extends over 15 amino acids. Written as DNA, the CDR3 is TGTGCCAGCAGCCTTCTCCCAGGGAGAGGAACTGAAGCTTTCTTT. It is translated as CASSLLPGRGTEAFF.

This chain uses TRBV4-2 with TRBJ1-2, with 9 bases fitting TRBD1. The CDR3 loop spans 15 amino acids. Germline V gene sequence: CDR1 LGHNA, CDR2 YNFKEQ. After removal of 0 bases from V and 8 bases from J, the junction contained 7 bases not matched to a gene. CDR3 region: CASSQDKQGARGYTF. CDR3 sequence (DNA): TGTGCCAGCAGCCAAGATAAACAGGGGGCGCGGGGCTACACCTTC.

V is TRBV5-1 and J is TRBJ2-1; D might be TRBD2 (5 bases). Germline CDR1 SGHRS, CDR2 YFSETQ. There are 16 residues in the CDR3. Trimming took off 1 base at V and 2 bases at J, with 13 bases between the two ends. DNA for the CDR3: TGCGCCAGCAGCTTGAATGGCTGGGGAGCCTACAATGAGCAGTTCTTC. It codes for CASSLNGWGAYNEQFF.

The J gene is TRBJ2-5, the V gene TRBV24-1, with 12 bases aligning to TRBD2. The CDR3 runs to 16 residues. Trimming removed 0 bases from V and 5 bases from J; junction bases left unmatched: 3. Per the germline V gene, CDR1 is KGHDR and CDR2 is SFDVKD. Written as DNA, the CDR3 is TGTGCCACCAGTGATTTGCGGCTAGCGGGGGGGGAGACCCAGTACTTC. It is translated as CATSDLRLAGGETQYF.

The chain couples TRBV11-3 to TRBJ1-1; no clear D. CDR1 and CDR2 from the germline V gene are SGHNT and YENEEA. The V end lost 3 bases, the J end lost 4 bases, and 9 bases lay between the germline ends. The CDR3 totals 13 residues. CDR3 nucleotide sequence: TGTGCCAGCAGCTTTCGTTCGGCCACTGAAGCTTTCTTT. Protein product: CASSFRSATEAFF.

The V and J genes are TRBV6-5 and TRBJ1-3; unclear D gene. Germline lookup yields CDR1 MNHEY and CDR2 SVGAGI. The ends were cut back, 0 bases at V and 4 bases at J, with 10 bases in the middle. This CDR3 spans 15 amino acids. The CDR3 reads CASSYSSFSGNTIYF. CDR3 sequence (DNA): TGTGCCAGCAGTTACTCGAGTTTCTCCGGAAACACCATATATTTT.

The chain links TRBV28 to TRBJ2-7; D perhaps matches TRBD2 (5 bases). The germline gives CDR1 MDHEN, CDR2 SYDVKM. This CDR3 spans 12 amino acids. V was cut by 6 bases and J by 6 bases, with 12 bases left in between. CDR3 protein: CASRAGVGEQYF. The CDR3 DNA reads TGTGCCAGCAGGGCCGGGGTGGGCGAGCAGTACTTC.

V gene TRBV18 combines with J gene TRBJ2-7, with D perhaps TRBD2 (5 bases). This CDR3 region has 13 residues. V lost 3 bases and J lost 2, with 8 bases in between. The germline V gene has CDR1 KGHSH and CDR2 LQKENI. Here the CDR3 reads CASSPAGTYEQYF. The CDR3 DNA sequence: TGTGCCAGCTCACCCGCGGGTACCTACGAGCAGTACTTC.

J is TRBJ1-2 and V is TRBV10-1; 9 bases align to TRBD1. V trimming: 8 bases; J trimming: 2 bases; junction bases outside the gene matches: 0. This CDR3 contains 12 residues. The germline V gene has CDR1 WNHNN and CDR2 SYGVQD (reference sequence). The CDR3 reads CASGQGNYGYTF. CDR3 DNA: TGCGCCAGCGGACAGGGGAACTATGGCTACACCTTC.

V is TRBV4-1 and J is TRBJ1-5; D remains unclear. V lost 8 bases and J 0 bases, leaving 11 bases between the germline ends. Germline assignment: CDR1 MGHRA and CDR2 YSYEKL. The CDR3 extends over 14 amino acids. This CDR3 reads CASGPGDSNQPQHF. Here the CDR3 DNA reads TGCGCCAGCGGACCAGGTGATAGCAATCAGCCCCAGCATTTT.

This clonotype was counted a single time. This chain connects TRBV6-2 or TRBV6-3 to TRBJ2-7, with D perhaps assigned TRBD1 or TRBD2 (5 bases each). CDR3 size: 16 residues. V lost 0 bases and J 5 bases, leaving 17 bases between the germline ends. Germline V CDR1 and CDR2: MNHEY, SVGEGT. CDR3: CASSYSVSKRGDEQYF. CDR3 nucleotide sequence: TGTGCCAGCAGTTACTCGGTCAGCAAACGGGGCGACGAGCAGTACTTC.

This chain links TRBV28 with TRBJ2-3, with D perhaps TRBD1 (6 bases). CDR3 length: 12 residues. Trimming removed 4 bases from V and 4 bases from J, with 6 bases in between. CDR1 and CDR2 from the germline V gene are MDHEN and SYDVKM. CDR3 nucleotide sequence: TGTGCCAGCAGTTACAGGGCAGATACGCAGTATTTT. It codes for CASSYRADTQYF.

The rearrangement joins TRBV7-1 to TRBJ2-1; 12 nucleotides align to TRBD2. TRBV7-1 is an ORF, and what it does is uncertain. CDR3 length: 16 residues. V was clipped by 5 bases and J by 7 bases; unmatched bases: 9. The DNA for the CDR3 is TGTGCCAGCAGCCCACTGACTAGCGGGAGAGGGAATGAGCAGTTCTTC. Its translation is CASSPLTSGRGNEQFF.

J is TRBJ1-5 and V is TRBV19; the D gene is possibly TRBD1 (6 bases). Germline CDR1 LNHDA, CDR2 SQIVND (reference sequence). Trimming pared 2 bases from V and 6 bases from J, leaving 11 bases between. CDR3 length: 14 residues. This chain's CDR3 is CASSIQGPAQPQHF. The CDR3 nucleotides are TGTGCCAGTAGTATACAGGGGCCGGCTCAGCCCCAGCATTTT. Combining the CDR3 with reference TRBV19 and TRBJ1-5 gives the whole variable domain DGGITQSPKYLFRKEGQNVTLSCEQNLNHDAMYWYRQDPGQGLRLIYYSQIVNDFQKGDIAEGYSVSREKKESFPLTVTSAQKNPTAFYLCASSIQGPAQPQHFGDGTRLSIL.

In DNA, the CDR3 is TGTGCCAGCTCACTCCTCGGCGGGGCCCACGGTACTGAAGCTTTCTTT. It encodes CASSLLGGAHGTEAFF. The rearrangement joins TRBV18 to TRBJ1-1, with D maybe TRBD1 (5 bases). This CDR3 has 16 residues. The V end lost 4 bases, the J end lost 5 bases, and 20 bases lay between the germline ends. Per the germline V gene, CDR1 is KGHSH and CDR2 is LQKENI.

The chain uses TRBV12-5 and TRBJ1-1; D is ambiguous. The germline V gene has CDR1 LGHNT and CDR2 FRNRAP. V dropped 5 bases and J dropped 1 base, with 2 bases sitting between them. CDR3 length: 11 residues. The CDR3 sequence is CASGTNTEAFF. CDR3 bases: TGTGCTAGTGGTACGAACACTGAAGCTTTCTTT.

The chain carries TRBV20-1 and TRBJ2-5; 7 bases agree with TRBD1. This CDR3 region has 14 residues. The germline gives CDR1 DFQATT, CDR2 SNEGSKA (reference sequence). With V trimmed by 3 bases and J by 5 bases, 9 bases remained unmatched. Here the CDR3 reads CSARGRDSTETQYF. The CDR3 DNA reads as TGCAGTGCTAGGGGCCGGGACAGTACCGAGACCCAGTACTTC.

A note on this clonotype: Compared with germline, one end of the junction differs, possibly owing to a read error. The chain is built from TRBV28 and TRBJ2-1; TRBD1 is a possible D gene (6 bases). This CDR3 is built from 12 residues. Germline V gene lookup returns CDR1 MDHEN and CDR2 SYDVKM. The CDR3 protein is CASSNRDPRVVF. In nucleotides, the CDR3 is TGTGCCAGCAGCAACAGGGACCCCCGGGTGGTCTTC.

V and J are TRBV10-3 and TRBJ1-5, with 9 nucleotides matching TRBD1. CDR3 size: 16 residues. Losses at the gene ends were 3 bases for V and 2 bases for J; bases not matched to a gene: 5. CDR1 and CDR2 from the germline V gene are ENHRY and SYGVKD. CDR3 sequence (DNA): TGTGCCATCAGTGATGACAGGGGGGCGGGCAATCAGCCCCAGCATTTT. Translated: CAISDDRGAGNQPQHF.

The V and J genes are TRBV28 and TRBJ2-1; D tentatively fits TRBD1 or TRBD2 (7 bases each). V gave up 3 bases and J gave up 10 bases, with 25 bases separating them. There are 17 residues in the CDR3. CDR1 is MDHEN and CDR2 is SYDVKM in the germline V gene. In nucleotides, the CDR3 is TGTGCCAGCAGTTTCCCCCCGTTCGGGCTAGCGGACAGGGAGCAGTTCTTC. Its protein product is CASSFPPFGLADREQFF.

This chain joins TRBV4-2 and TRBJ2-3; D is possibly TRBD1 (5 bases). Per the germline V gene, CDR1 is LGHNA and CDR2 is YNFKEQ. The CDR3 has 17 amino acids. V was trimmed by 1 base and J by 0 bases, leaving 14 bases between them. The CDR3 loop is CASSQAPGAVSTDTQYF. In nucleotides, the CDR3 is TGTGCCAGCAGCCAAGCGCCTGGGGCGGTTAGCACAGATACGCAGTATTTT.

This clonotype was found once. The J gene is TRBJ2-2, the V gene TRBV20-1, with 9 positions matching TRBD2. J gave up 0 bases and V 0 bases, and 5 bases lay outside the gene matches. CDR1 and CDR2 from the germline V gene are DFQATT and SNEGSKA (reference sequence). This CDR3 contains 17 residues. This CDR3 is CSARDNLAGTNTGELFF. CDR3 nucleotide sequence: TGCAGTGCTAGAGATAACCTAGCGGGGACGAACACCGGGGAGCTGTTTTTT.

The V and J genes are TRBV20-1 and TRBJ2-2; possibly TRBD1 or TRBD2 for D (5 bases each). This CDR3 comprises 15 residues. The V end was cut by 5 bases, the J end by 5 bases, with 18 bases between. Per the germline V gene, CDR1 is DFQATT and CDR2 is SNEGSKA (reference sequence). This CDR3 reads CSAQRSLGGTGELFF. The CDR3 DNA sequence: TGCAGTGCTCAACGGAGCCTTGGGGGTACCGGGGAGCTGTTTTTT.

Note on this clonotype: The germline gene is not matched at one end of the junction; a read error may be the cause. The gene calls are TRBV12-3 or TRBV12-4 and TRBJ2-1; a weak D match, TRBD1 (5 bases). CDR3 size: 12 residues. Here the CDR3 DNA reads TGTGCCAGCAGTCAGGATGACTCCCGCAGGGTCTTC. It encodes CASSQDDSRRVF.

CDR3 nucleotide sequence: TGTGCCAGCAGCTTAGATCGTGCCACTCAAGAGCAGTTCTTC. Protein sequence: CASSLDRATQEQFF. This chain connects TRBV11-3 to TRBJ2-1; D remains unclear. V lost 0 bases and J lost 10, with 13 bases in between. CDR3 length: 14 amino acids. CDR1 SGHNT and CDR2 YENEEA come from the germline V gene.

V usage is TRBV29-1 and J usage is TRBJ1-3; D uncertain. The V gene's germline CDR1 is SQVTM and CDR2 ANQGSEA. The CDR3 runs 11 residues. The CDR3 bases are TGCAGTGCTGGATCTGGAAACACCATATATTTT. Residues: CSAGSGNTIYF.